The present TCR beta chain was sequenced within a study of human thymus T cells. During surgery, about 0.5-1 mL peripheral blood was drawn from four of eight donors. Trimming removed 6 bases from V and 4 bases from J; junction bases left unmatched: 1. The CDR3 length is 14 residues. Germline assignment: CDR1 SGHTA and CDR2 FQGNSA. Measured with immunoSEQ multiplex PCR; TCRdb has only the in-frame clones, and not every one. There are some 46,000 clones in the sample; just under 95% occur only once, and 0.15% to 0.2% lies in the top ten. Sequenced input: blood. The clonotype originates from a girl younger than two with a congenital heart defect but otherwise immunologically healthy. V and J are TRBV7-2 and TRBJ2-1; TRBD2 matches 12 bases. The CDR3 here is CASRGLAGYNEQFF. CDR3 DNA sequence: TGTGCCAGCAGAGGACTAGCGGGGTACAATGAGCAGTTCTTC.